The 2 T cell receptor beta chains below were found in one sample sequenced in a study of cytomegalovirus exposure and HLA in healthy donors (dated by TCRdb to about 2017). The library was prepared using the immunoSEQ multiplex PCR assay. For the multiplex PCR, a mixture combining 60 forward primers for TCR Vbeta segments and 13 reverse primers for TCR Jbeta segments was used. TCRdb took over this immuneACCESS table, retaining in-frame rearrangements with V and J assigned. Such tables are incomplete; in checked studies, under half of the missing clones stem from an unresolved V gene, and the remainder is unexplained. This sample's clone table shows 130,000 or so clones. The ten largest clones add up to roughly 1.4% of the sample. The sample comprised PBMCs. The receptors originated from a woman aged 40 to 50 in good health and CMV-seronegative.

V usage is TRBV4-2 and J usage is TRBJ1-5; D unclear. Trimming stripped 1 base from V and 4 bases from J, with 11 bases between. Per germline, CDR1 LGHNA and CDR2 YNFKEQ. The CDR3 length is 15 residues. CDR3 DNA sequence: TGTGCCAGCAGCCAAGCAGGTAGGGAGAATCAGCCCCAGCATTTT. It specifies CASSQAGRENQPQHF.

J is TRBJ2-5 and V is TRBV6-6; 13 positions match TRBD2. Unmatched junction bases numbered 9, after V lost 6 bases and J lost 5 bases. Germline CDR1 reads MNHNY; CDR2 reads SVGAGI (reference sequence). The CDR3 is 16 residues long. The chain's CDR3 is CASSLLAGGRAETQYF. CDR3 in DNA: TGTGCCAGCAGCTTACTAGCGGGGGGGAGGGCCGAGACCCAGTACTTC.